Here is one T cell receptor beta chain with its context. Profiled with immunoSEQ multiplex PCR; TCRdb holds only in-frame clones, not every one. This table holds roughly 200,000 clones, 85% found once. These data originate in a study of blood T cell repertoires in COVID-19. The CDR3 covers 15 residues. With 3 bases clipped from V and 10 bases from J, the junction kept 11 bases outside the gene matches. Germline V gives CDR1 SNHLY, CDR2 FYNNEI. The V and J genes are TRBV2 and TRBJ2-1; 8 nucleotides align to TRBD1. The receptor was isolated from a person between 65 and 79 years old with COVID-19, enrolled during active disease. Material: peripheral blood. The CDR3 is CASSDWRQGAGEQFF. Here the CDR3 DNA reads TGTGCCAGCAGTGATTGGCGTCAGGGGGCAGGGGAGCAGTTCTTC.